This T cell receptor beta chain was sequenced in a study of spatial heterogeneity in lung cancer. The germline V gene has CDR1 SEHNR and CDR2 FQNEAQ (reference sequence). The CDR3 has 14 residues. V shed 3 bases, J shed 5 bases, and the junction held 4 bases outside the gene matches. Time point denoted: sample taken at primary tumor resection. Unsorted tumor, nontumor lung tissue or cryopreserved PBMC supplied the whole RNA. About 73 TRACERx patients with early, untreated non-small cell lung cancer donated samples. TCRdb used MiXCR to reprocess the 5' RACE reads, holding one entry per CDR3 protein. The sample consists of some 4,900 distinct CDR3 sequences, more than 25% of them appearing once.

The rearrangement uses TRBV7-9 and TRBJ2-5; 9 nucleotides line up with TRBD2. This receptor was obtained from a male donor with early-stage non-small cell lung cancer. The sample in question was PBMCs, obtained at surgery. CDR3 loop: CASSFAGGLETQYF. The DNA for the CDR3 is TGTGCCAGCAGCTTCGCGGGAGGGCTGGAGACCCAGTACTTC.